The T cell receptor beta chain described here comes from a study of cytomegalovirus exposure and HLA in healthy donors (dated by TCRdb to 2016 to 2017). For context, the study as a whole: An earlier analysis of several hundred of the donors reported 250 to 300 Gb of sequence data and 100 million to 140 million unique TCR beta sequences from about 180 million T cells. Roughly 300 gigabases of sequencing data and approximately 93 million unique TCR sequences were included in an early release covering under 650 HLA-typed donors. Of the approximately 400 genotyped donors, over 65% fell in the genetic ancestry cluster associated with self-reported Caucasian donors. The study aimed to test whether signatures of past pathogen exposure could be identified by cataloging public T cell receptors. Using immunosequencing, the study profiled T cell repertoires from about 620 subjects and related those repertoires to cytomegalovirus serostatus. Besides the first cohort of more than 650 subjects, a separate validation cohort made up of 120 or so different subjects was used. To predict cytomegalovirus infection status, the study brought together high-throughput TCR immunosequencing, statistical association of individual TCRs with disease status, and machine learning. In a later analysis, previously published TCR beta repertoires from 500 to 750 donors were re-analyzed and high-resolution HLA genotyping was added so that TCR occurrence patterns could be studied. The later analysis used no new phenotypic data to find candidate immune exposures, relying instead on TCR beta sequences and their occurrence across donors. In an earlier analysis of around 540 of the donors, high-throughput TCR beta sequencing was used to judge whether each TCR beta V gene segment behaved as functional or pseudogenic. Donor age, sex, ethnicity and CMV serostatus were compiled together with the repertoire data. Genome-wide SNP genotypes for about 65% of the roughly 670 donors were used in a later genetic analysis, which treated that subset as a discovery cohort. All discovery cohort repertoires had been generated using a single sequencing platform. HLA typing included class I and class II loci at four-digit resolution. The number of donors typed differed by locus, with 629-630 for A, B, C, DRB1 and DQB1, 522 for DQA1, about 610 for DPA1, and some 440 for DPB1. Four or five DR-DQ haplotypes were treated as single units for association and clustering because of strong linkage in the cohort. Across some 400 genotyped donors of the cohort, an average of about 220,000 unique TCR beta nucleotide sequences per donor were sequenced, and around 20% of those sequences were non-productive.

The cohort consisted of 600 or so healthy bone marrow donors. At the time of sampling, every cohort member was nominally healthy, though immune exposures that went unrecorded were likely present. The donor tested CMV seronegative and was one of the 352 seronegative cohort members. Every donor gave a peripheral blood sample, and the peripheral blood mononuclear cells from that sample were used for TCR beta sequencing. Genomic DNA extraction from the blood cell samples was performed with the Qiagen DNeasy Blood Extraction Kit. Broader findings and caveats from the paper: Assigning TCR associations to individual alleles was difficult when HLA alleles, especially DR and DQ, strongly co-occurred. A later analysis associated 16,951 TCR beta sequences with specific HLA alleles at a false discovery rate of 0.05. Linkage disequilibrium might explain the correlated functional status among segregating V segments, but an unknown experimental factor could not be ruled out. A later analysis found that HLA-associated TCR beta chains were more clonally expanded and had lower generation probabilities than equally common non-associated chains. While some public TCRs were present in many individuals, most TCR sequences turned up only very rarely across donors. In a later analysis, TCR association rates were found to vary across HLA loci, with the most associated TCRs seen for DRB1 alleles and the fewest for HLA-C alleles. A total of 164 TCR beta chains were listed by the study as associated with cytomegalovirus. Three of the identified cytomegalovirus-associated TCR beta chains were confirmed in vitro to be specific for cytomegalovirus antigens. Broadly in line with IMGT annotations, most TCR beta V segments showed up in productive rearrangements about 90% or about 30% of the time in an earlier analysis of under 700 of the donors. For the cohort, immune exposure information was limited to CMV serostatus. The 87-base-pair reads could not distinguish some IMGT-functional V segments, including TRBV6-2 and TRBV6-3, so those segments were excluded. Most CMV-associated TCR beta chains appeared to be HLA-restricted in a later analysis, and the HLA associations seemed to be driven largely by CMV exposure. A later genetic analysis associated a missense DCLRE1C variant with V-gene and J-gene trimming of TCR beta chains, and an independent cohort replicated the association. According to a later analysis, parvovirus B19, influenza, CMV and Epstein-Barr virus appeared linked to several top co-occurrence clusters. In both the original and validation cohorts, the classifier was reported to diagnose cytomegalovirus status with high specificity and sensitivity. Because counts were too low, around 18 rarely observed V segments, including chromosome 9 orphons, were left out of the earlier analysis of approximately 580 of the donors. Sequencing depth was assumed to be roughly uniform across donors in the presence/absence analyses, though that assumption may not hold. Compared with the roughly 670-donor mean, donors in an Asian-associated ancestry cluster had fewer N-insertions in productive TCRs, according to a later genetic analysis. The sequencing pipeline was judged likely to have produced a cluster of highly shared sequence variants as a technical artifact. According to the authors, the approach could potentially be generalized to other disease states and immunological phenotypes. The cohort was sequenced for TCR beta chains only, and without alpha or paired-chain data the features that could be detected were limited. HLA typing was unavailable for some donors at each locus, so association tests used only the typed subset. A further reported finding was that TCR beta sequences accurately predicted the HLA-A and HLA-B alleles for most subjects in the first cohort.

To prepare the library, the immunoSEQ multiplex PCR assay was applied. A mixture of 60 forward primers for TCR Vbeta segments and 13 reverse primers for TCR Jbeta segments was used in the multiplex PCR. The CDR3 region of rearranged TCR beta genes was amplified from genomic DNA by a multiplex PCR assay. Amplified TCR beta libraries were sequenced as 87-base-pair reads on the Illumina HiSeq System. For the original study's pipeline: A later analysis counted around 72 million unique TCR beta chains across the roughly 700 repertoires, and some 11 million of these chains were shared by at least two donors. Raw reads were error-corrected and collapsed into unique sequences with a nearest-neighbor algorithm that merged closely related sequences to remove PCR and sequencing errors. To assign V, D and J gene segments, CDR3 sequences were aligned to IMGT reference sequences. Each retained sequence needed at least a six-nucleotide match to both a V gene segment and a J gene segment. Rearrangements were classified as productive when the CDR3 lacked stop codons and remained in frame with V and J, and all other rearrangements were classified as non-productive. Following IMGT convention, CDR3 was defined as the stretch from the second conserved V-encoded cysteine to the conserved J-encoded phenylalanine. The earlier analysis of about 610 of the donors excluded any sequence lacking an unambiguous match to a single V gene segment. An earlier analysis of some 500 of the donors classified V segments as functional when productive rearrangements were above 56.7% and as segregating when the standard deviation between donors was above 5%. A statistical classification framework was built to diagnose cytomegalovirus status from the catalog of TCR beta chain sequences. A later analysis assigned V and J genes by comparing TCR nucleotide sequences with IMGT/GENE-DB human TR gene sequences. The TCRdist pipeline was used in a later analysis to assign CDR3 sequences and most-parsimonious VDJ recombination scenarios. A later analysis defined each TCR beta chain by its CDR3 amino acid sequence plus V-gene family, and excluded reads lacking a unique V-gene family. As a way to deal with suspected cross-contamination and a sequencing artifact, a later analysis dropped more than 500 nucleotide sequences that were highly shared and had low generation probability. In a later analysis, a clonal expansion index was calculated for each public chain from normalized within-repertoire ranks of inferred template counts. In a later analysis, generation probabilities were computed with a VDJ recombination model fitted to out-of-frame rearrangements, and the resulting probabilities were checked against IGoR. Hypergeometric tests were used in a later analysis to score TCR-TCR, TCR-HLA and TCR-CMV co-occurrence, with a repertoire-size bias correction applied to the TCR pairs. In a later analysis, false discovery rates were estimated by permuting HLA or CMV assignments 20 times. In a later analysis, co-occurring TCRs were grouped using DBSCAN, and TCRdist sequence similarity was added for clustering within HLA-allele-positive subsets. Repertoires with fewer than 30,000 or more than 120,000 public chains were left out of co-occurrence clustering, as were a few repertoires with anomalous nucleotide sharing. TCRdb took this table from immuneACCESS and kept in-frame rearrangements with V and J called. Such tables lack part of the clones; where checked against another copy, unresolved V genes explain under half of the gap, and the rest is unexplained. V and J calls and clone size follow that table, whereas D and trimming were derived from the DNA. The sample table contains 90,000 to 120,000 clones; only one count was recorded for over 70% of them. The ten largest clonotypes hold approximately 2.2% of the sample.

Measured from the cysteine to the phenylalanine, the CDR3 is 16 residues long. Only CDR3 DNA remains: 48 bases, in frame from the first base. The V and J ends are trimmed by 0 bases and 4 bases, leaving 13 bases between them. From a lookup of the germline V gene, CDR1 and CDR2 are MNHNS and SASEGT. For this clone: It lacks a known antigen. Base qualities are missing; no much larger clone stands one base away.

The rearrangement combines TRBV6-1 with TRBJ1-5; matching of 6 bases hints at TRBD1 as the D gene. The sample consisted of PBMCs. The TCR comes from a man aged 30 to 39 in good health and CMV-seronegative. The sequenced DNA is TGTGCCAGCAGTGAAGCCGGGACAACGATGAATCAGCCCCAGCATTTT. This gives the protein CASSEAGTTMNQPQHF.